Below are 25 T cell receptor beta chains sequenced from a single sample in a study of blood T cell repertoires in COVID-19. TCRdb keeps only in-frame clones here, not all; method: immunoSEQ multiplex PCR. The sample contains 150,000 to 200,000 clones, just over 85% of which appear only once. The sequenced sample consisted of peripheral blood. The receptors derive from a man aged 45-65 years with active or convalescent COVID-19.

This sequence joins TRBV18 and TRBJ1-3; D gene uncertain. Trimming shortened V by 2 bases and J by 0 bases, and 11 bases separated the two germline ends. The V gene's germline CDR1 is KGHSH and CDR2 LQKENI. This CDR3 contains 16 residues. Written as DNA, the CDR3 is TGTGCCAGCTCACCAACCGGGGTCTACTCTGGAAACACCATATATTTT. Translated, it gives CASSPTGVYSGNTIYF. The variable domain in full, with the rest retrieved from reference TRBV18 and TRBJ1-3, is NAGVMQNPRHLVRRRGQEARLRCSPMKGHSHVYWYRQLPEEGLKFMVYLQKENIIDESGMPKERFSAEFPKEGPSILRIQQVVRGDSAAYFCASSPTGVYSGNTIYFGEGSWLTVV.

The V gene is TRBV9, the J gene TRBJ1-5, with TRBD1 as a possible D gene (5 bases). This CDR3 has 16 residues. Trimming left V 0 bases short and J 0 bases short, with 10 bases between. Germline CDR1 is SGDLS and CDR2 is YYNGEE. The CDR3 DNA reads as TGTGCCAGCAGCGTAGACGACAGCCCTAGCAATCAGCCCCAGCATTTT. Its protein is CASSVDDSPSNQPQHF.

J is TRBJ2-1 and V is TRBV11-3, with a possible D match to TRBD1 (5 bases). Trimming left V 1 base short and J 10 bases short, with 14 bases between. The CDR3 consists of 14 residues. Looked up from germline, CDR1 is SGHNT and CDR2 is YENEEA. This CDR3 is CASSLVRGSGEQFF. The CDR3 DNA is TGTGCCAGCAGCTTAGTTAGGGGATCCGGGGAGCAGTTCTTC.

The chain is built from TRBV11-3 and TRBJ2-7, with 8 nucleotides matching TRBD1. The CDR3 sequence is 14 residues long. Looked up from germline, CDR1 is SGHNT and CDR2 is YENEEA. J gave up 4 bases and V 5 bases, and 7 bases lay outside the gene matches. CDR3 sequence reads: CASSVRQGRYEQYF. As DNA, the CDR3 is TGTGCCAGCAGCGTCCGACAGGGGAGATACGAGCAGTACTTC.

The CDR3 DNA reads TGCGCCAGCAGCTTGGGGACAGAGAACACCGGGGAGCTGTTTTTT. This sequence encodes CASSLGTENTGELFF. The V gene is TRBV5-1, the J gene TRBJ2-2; D possibly corresponds to TRBD1 (6 bases). Germline V CDR1 and CDR2: SGHRS, YFSETQ. The CDR3 is 15 residues long. Trimming pared 0 bases from V and 1 base from J, leaving 7 bases between.

This clone was counted between two and nine times. The gene calls are TRBV5-1 and TRBJ1-4, with 9 bases that match TRBD1. CDR1 is SGHRS, CDR2 YFSETQ, per germline. The CDR3 is 16 residues long. The V and J ends lost 2 bases and 7 bases, in that order; junction bases with no gene match: 9. The CDR3 loop reads CASSFGQGKIGEKLFF. The CDR3 DNA reads TGCGCCAGCAGCTTCGGACAGGGGAAGATTGGTGAAAAACTGTTTTTT.

The chain is built from TRBV11-2 and TRBJ2-2; D not resolved. Trimming took 2 bases from V and 1 from J, leaving 8 bases between them. The CDR3 sequence is 15 residues long. In germline, CDR1 is SGHAT, CDR2 FQNNGV. This CDR3 is CASSLSRVNTGELFF. The DNA of the CDR3 is TGTGCCAGCAGCTTATCCCGGGTGAACACCGGGGAGCTGTTTTTT.

The chain employs TRBV5-4 and TRBJ2-1; tentative D call: TRBD2 (5 bases). This CDR3 region has 16 residues. The germline V gene has CDR1 SGHNT and CDR2 YYREEE (reference sequence). V was cut by 4 bases and J by 6 bases, with 20 bases left in between. This CDR3 reads CASSPKGRPLVNEQFF. The CDR3 DNA follows: TGTGCCAGCAGCCCAAAAGGGAGACCCCTTGTCAATGAGCAGTTCTTC.

This chain joins TRBV3-1 (or the pseudogene TRBV3-2) and TRBJ2-3, with D perhaps TRBD2 (6 bases). CDR1 and CDR2 (germline): LGHDT, YNNKEL (reference sequence). V gave up 0 bases and J gave up 3 bases, with 16 bases separating them. The CDR3 totals 17 residues. The DNA of the CDR3 is TGTGCCAGCAGCCAAGAATCCGGACGGGAGTGGACAGATACGCAGTATTTT. Protein product: CASSQESGREWTDTQYF.

This clone came up once. The chain is built from TRBV7-6 and TRBJ2-5, with 12 bases lining up with TRBD1. Germline V gene lookup returns CDR1 SGHVS and CDR2 FNYEAQ. The CDR3 totals 17 residues. J was trimmed by 5 bases and V by 3 bases; bases with no gene match: 10. As DNA, the CDR3 is TGTGCCAGCAGCTTGTCGAGAGGGACAGGGGGCTGGGAGACCCAGTACTTC. This encodes CASSLSRGTGGWETQYF.

The genes are TRBV5-1 and TRBJ2-7, with 7 bases lining up with TRBD1. Germline V gene data show CDR1 as SGHRS and CDR2 as YFSETQ. The J segment lost 0 bases and the V segment lost 3 bases, leaving 3 bases of the junction unmatched. CDR3 length: 14 residues. Written as DNA, the CDR3 is TGCGCCAGCAGCTCCGGGACAGCCTCCTACGAGCAGTACTTC. Its translation: CASSSGTASYEQYF.

The V gene is TRBV6-5, the J gene TRBJ1-1; 7 bases fit TRBD1. Germline CDR1 MNHEY, CDR2 SVGAGI. V was pared by 6 bases and J by 3 bases, with 7 bases of the junction left unmatched. CDR3 length: 14 amino acids. The CDR3 loop reads CASRQQDRYTEAFF. CDR3 nucleotides: TGTGCCAGCAGACAACAGGACAGGTACACTGAAGCTTTCTTT.

The J gene is TRBJ1-6, the V gene TRBV5-4, with D possibly matching TRBD1 (6 bases). The CDR3 covers 15 residues. Trimming stripped 5 bases from V and 5 bases from J, with 14 bases between. Germline V CDR1 and CDR2: SGHNT, YYREEE (reference sequence). CDR3 nucleotide sequence: TGTGCCAGCAGGAAGCATGCAGGGGATAATTCACCCCTCCACTTT. This codes for CASRKHAGDNSPLHF.

The chain recombines TRBV19 with TRBJ2-2; 9 bases fit TRBD1. CDR1 is LNHDA, CDR2 SQIVND, per germline (reference sequence). V shed 3 bases, J shed 3 bases, and the junction held 2 bases outside the gene matches. CDR3 length: 15 residues. The CDR3 protein is CASSMRTGDTGELFF. For the CDR3, the DNA is TGTGCCAGTAGTATGAGGACAGGGGACACCGGGGAGCTGTTTTTT.

This chain links TRBV7-2 with TRBJ1-6; the match to TRBD1 covers 8 bases. The CDR3 is 14 amino acids. Germline CDR1 is SGHTA and CDR2 is FQGNSA. Trimming cost V 2 bases and J 9 bases; bases outside gene matches: 3. CDR3 nucleotide sequence: TGTGCCAGCAGCTTACAGGGGGCGGGTTCACCCCTCCACTTT. The encoded protein is CASSLQGAGSPLHF. The full variable domain, rest sourced from reference TRBV7-2 and TRBJ1-6, is GAGVSQSPSNKVTEKGKDVELRCDPISGHTALYWYRQSLGQGLEFLIYFQGNSAPDKSGLPSDRFSAERTGGSVSTLTIQRTQQEDSAVYLCASSLQGAGSPLHFGNGTRLTVT.

The genes are TRBV29-1 and TRBJ2-7; D is unclear. CDR1 is SQVTM and CDR2 is ANQGSEA in the germline V gene. The CDR3 totals 12 residues. V lost 6 bases, J lost 1 base, and 10 bases lay in between. This CDR3 is CSVAQDSYEQYF. For the CDR3, the DNA is TGCAGCGTGGCTCAGGATTCCTACGAGCAGTACTTC.

The V and J genes are TRBV7-3 and TRBJ2-1; TRBD1 agrees at 8 bases. With V trimmed by 4 bases and J by 2 bases, 4 bases remained unmatched. This CDR3 comprises 15 residues. The germline V gene encodes CDR1 SGHTA and CDR2 FQGTGA. CDR3 region: CASSSGQGTYNEQFF. In DNA form, the CDR3 reads TGTGCCAGCAGCTCTGGACAGGGTACCTACAATGAGCAGTTCTTC.

This sequence joins TRBV28 and TRBJ2-3; D possibly corresponds to TRBD1 (6 bases). Germline V lookup: CDR1 MDHEN, CDR2 SYDVKM. The CDR3 totals 14 residues. Trimming took 7 bases from V and 3 from J, leaving 14 bases between them. The DNA of the CDR3 is TGTGCCAGCACTGAATCAGGGGTTACAGATACGCAGTATTTT. It translates to CASTESGVTDTQYF. Full variable domain (missing parts from reference TRBV28 and TRBJ2-3): DVKVTQSSRYLVKRTGEKVFLECVQDMDHENMFWYRQDPGLGLRLIYFSYDVKMKEKGDIPEGYSVSREKKERFSLILESASTNQTSMYLCASTESGVTDTQYFGPGTRLTVL.

The CDR3 bases are TGTGCCAGCAGCTTAATTGGCGGGTTAGCCGCAGATACGCAGTATTTT. Protein: CASSLIGGLAADTQYF. The V call is TRBV11-2, the J call TRBJ2-3; D is possibly TRBD2 (5 bases). CDR3 length equals 16 residues. Germline loops: CDR1 SGHAT, CDR2 FQNNGV. Trimming removed 2 bases from V and 4 bases from J, with 16 bases in between.

The CDR3 loop reads CASGHGVYGYTF. The DNA of the CDR3 is TGTGCCTCCGGACATGGTGTCTATGGCTACACCTTC. The chain is built from TRBV3-1 (or the pseudogene TRBV3-2) and TRBJ1-2; perhaps TRBD1 as D (5 bases). Trimming pared 11 bases from V and 4 bases from J, leaving 14 bases between. The CDR3 contains 12 residues. CDR1 and CDR2 from the germline V gene are LGHDT and YNNKEL (reference sequence).

DNA of the CDR3: TGTGCCAGCAGCCAAGATGGTCTAGTTCCGGAGACCCAGTACTTC. It encodes CASSQDGLVPETQYF. V is TRBV3-1 (or the pseudogene TRBV3-2) and J is TRBJ2-5; D gene uncertain. Trimming left V 0 bases short and J 5 bases short, with 13 bases between. Germline loops: CDR1 LGHDT, CDR2 YNNKEL (reference sequence). The CDR3 length is 15 residues.

This clone was seen more than once but under ten times. The gene calls are TRBV7-3 and TRBJ2-1; TRBD2 aligns across 9 bases. Looked up from germline, CDR1 is SGHTA and CDR2 is FQGTGA. This CDR3 has 15 residues. The V gene end was trimmed by 3 bases and the J gene end by 0 bases; junction bases not matched to a gene: 0. Here the CDR3 DNA reads TGTGCCAGCAGCTTTAGCGGGAGCTCCTACAATGAGCAGTTCTTC. It specifies CASSFSGSSYNEQFF.

The V call is TRBV24-1, the J call TRBJ1-1, with 9 bases aligning to TRBD1. The V and J ends lost 7 bases and 5 bases, in that order; junction bases with no gene match: 4. There are 13 residues in the CDR3. Germline assignment: CDR1 KGHDR and CDR2 SFDVKD. CDR3 DNA sequence: TGTGCCACCAGAGACAGGGGGTGGACTGAAGCTTTCTTT. It encodes CATRDRGWTEAFF.

This chain joins TRBV5-6 and TRBJ1-2, with 8 nucleotides matching TRBD1. Germline V gives CDR1 SGHDT, CDR2 YYEEEE. V dropped 4 bases and J dropped 3; count of bases not matched to a gene: 8. The CDR3 runs to 15 residues. CDR3 in amino acids: CASSLTDRDDYGYTF. The CDR3 DNA sequence: TGTGCCAGCAGCCTCACGGACAGGGATGACTATGGCTACACCTTC.

This chain joins TRBV24-1 and TRBJ2-2; the match to TRBD2 covers 8 bases. The CDR3 contains 14 residues. Germline V gene data show CDR1 as KGHDR and CDR2 as SFDVKD. The trim removed 9 bases at V and 4 bases at J, leaving 6 bases unmatched. The CDR3 loop reads CATGAGGRTGELFF. CDR3 DNA sequence: TGTGCCACCGGGGCGGGAGGTCGCACCGGGGAGCTGTTTTTT.